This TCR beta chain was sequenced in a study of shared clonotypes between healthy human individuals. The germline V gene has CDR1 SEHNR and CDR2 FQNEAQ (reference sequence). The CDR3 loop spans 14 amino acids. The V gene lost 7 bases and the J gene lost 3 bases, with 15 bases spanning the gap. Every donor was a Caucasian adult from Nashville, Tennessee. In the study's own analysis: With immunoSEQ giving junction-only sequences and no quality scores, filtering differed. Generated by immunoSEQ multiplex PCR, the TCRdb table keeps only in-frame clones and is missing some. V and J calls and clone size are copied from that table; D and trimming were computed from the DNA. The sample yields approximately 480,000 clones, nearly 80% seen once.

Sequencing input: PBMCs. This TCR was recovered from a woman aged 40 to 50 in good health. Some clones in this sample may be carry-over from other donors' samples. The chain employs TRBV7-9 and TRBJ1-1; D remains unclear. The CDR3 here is CASKLVSDYTEAFF. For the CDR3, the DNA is TGTGCCAGCAAGCTCGTATCAGATTACACTGAAGCTTTCTTT.